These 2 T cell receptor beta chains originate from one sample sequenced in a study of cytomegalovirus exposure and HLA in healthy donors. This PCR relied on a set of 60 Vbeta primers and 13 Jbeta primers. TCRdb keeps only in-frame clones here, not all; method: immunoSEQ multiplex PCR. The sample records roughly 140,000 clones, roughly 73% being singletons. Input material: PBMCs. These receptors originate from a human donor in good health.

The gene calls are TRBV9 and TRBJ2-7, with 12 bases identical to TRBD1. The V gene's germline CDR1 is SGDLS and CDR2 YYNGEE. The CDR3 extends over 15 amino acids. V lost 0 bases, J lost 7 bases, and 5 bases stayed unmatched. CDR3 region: CASSVEGQGAEEQYF. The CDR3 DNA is TGTGCCAGCAGCGTAGAGGGACAGGGGGCAGAAGAGCAGTACTTC.

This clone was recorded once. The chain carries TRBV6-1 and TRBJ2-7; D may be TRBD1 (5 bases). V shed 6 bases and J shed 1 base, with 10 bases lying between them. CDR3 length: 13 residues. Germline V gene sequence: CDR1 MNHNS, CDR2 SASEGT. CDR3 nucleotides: TGTGCCAGCAGCAACGACAGATCCTACGAGCAGTACTTC. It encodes CASSNDRSYEQYF.